One and the same sample provided the 8 T cell receptor beta chains below, sequenced in a study of tumor-infiltrating lymphocytes in primary liver carcinoma. Total RNA amounting to 500 ng was the source from which TCR beta cDNA was made with a constant-region primer. The TCR beta library was amplified through three nested multiplex PCR rounds in a modified ARM-PCR procedure. Running 10 cycles apiece, the first two PCR rounds relied on TRBV1-TRBV30 forward primers together with a C-beta reverse primer. TCRdb reprocessed the multiplex PCR reads via MiXCR and lists one record per CDR3 protein. The table shows 90,000 to 150,000 distinct CDR3 sequences, with about two thirds occurring only once. The roughly 19-32 mg bulk tissue piece was not sorted before simultaneous RNA and DNA extraction. Material for sequencing was tumor-adjacent normal liver tissue. Every receptor here comes from a woman aged 55-70 years with primary liver carcinoma and hepatitis B virus infection.

J is TRBJ2-4 and V is TRBV29-1; 7 bases map to TRBD2. V lost 6 bases to trimming and J lost 1 base; unmatched junction nucleotides: 6. Per the germline V gene, CDR1 is SQVTM and CDR2 is ANQGSEA. This CDR3 comprises 14 residues. The CDR3: CSVEGGRAKNIQYF. The DNA for the CDR3 is TGCAGCGTAGAGGGAGGGCGGGCCAAAAACATTCAGTACTTC.

Concerning this clonotype itself: Its ends do not fully match the called genes, so a read error is possible. The chain uses TRBV10-2 and TRBJ2-5; 7 positions agree with TRBD2. The germline CDR1 and CDR2 sequences are WSHSY and SAAADI. The CDR3 has 17 residues. The DNA of the CDR3 is TGCGCCAGCAGTGAGTCGGTTATAGCGGGCCCCCAAGAGACCCACTACTTC. Translating gives CASSESVIAGPQETHYF.

The chain has TRBV11-2 and TRBJ2-3; D not certain. The CDR3 has 12 residues. Trimming shortened V by 9 bases and J by 10 bases, and 17 bases separated the two germline ends. Looked up from germline, CDR1 is SGHAT and CDR2 is FQNNGV. The CDR3 DNA reads as TGTGCCAGTTGCCCCCGCGGTTGGCCGCAGTATTTT. Its protein is CASCPRGWPQYF.

Worth noting for this clonotype: The junction and the germline gene differ at one end; a read error may be behind it. The chain has TRBV14 and TRBJ1-2, with 8 bases aligning to TRBD1. This CDR3 has 16 amino acids. Germline V gives CDR1 SGHDN, CDR2 FVKESK. The CDR3 region is CAGSPYDQGADHGYTF. CDR3 nucleotide sequence: TGTGCCGGCAGTCCATATGACCAGGGGGCCGACCATGGCTACACCTTC.

Notes on this clonotype: One end of the junction does not line up with germline, which may come from a read error. The V gene is TRBV11-3, the J gene TRBJ2-7, with 9 bases aligning to TRBD1. Germline CDR1 reads SGHNT; CDR2 reads YENEEA. The CDR3 has 15 amino acids. The CDR3 nucleotides read TGTGCCAGCAACCCCGGGACAGGGTGCAACTACGAGCAGCACTTC. Amino acids: CASNPGTGCNYEQHF.

This clonotype was recorded a few times. This rearrangement joins TRBV15 to TRBJ2-7; D might be TRBD2 (6 bases). This CDR3 has 14 residues. The V gene lost 2 bases and the J gene lost 2 bases, with 10 bases spanning the gap. Germline CDR1 LNHNV, CDR2 YYDKDF (reference sequence). This chain's CDR3 is CATSRTGETYEQYF. The CDR3 DNA is TGTGCCACCAGCAGAACGGGGGAAACCTACGAGCAGTACTTC.

The V and J genes are TRBV6-5 and TRBJ2-7; 8 bases align to TRBD1. CDR3 length: 14 amino acids. Trimming took 9 bases from V and 8 from J; bases not matched to a gene: 15. CDR1 is MNHEY and CDR2 is SVGAGI in the germline V gene. The CDR3 DNA reads TGTGCCAGTCTTCCGGGACAGGCTTCGAACAAGCAGTACTTC. Its translation is CASLPGQASNKQYF.

The V gene is TRBV18, the J gene TRBJ1-6, with 8 bases lining up with TRBD1. The CDR3 sequence is 15 residues long. V shed 3 bases and J 8 bases; nucleotides not matched to a gene: 6. Germline V CDR1 and CDR2: KGHSH, LQKENI. DNA for the CDR3: TGTGCCAGCTCACCCCGACAGGGGACTTATTCACCCCTCCACTTT. It yields the protein CASSPRQGTYSPLHF.